The 13 T cell receptor beta chains below come from one sample, sequenced in a study of human T cells and chemical hapten exposure. The time point here: patch test 1, 2 weeks after DPC sensitization. Specified treatment: therapeutic diphenylcyclopropenone sensitization with weekly scalp DPC. MiXCR, run by TCRdb on the RACE reads, gives a single entry per CDR3 protein. This repertoire shows some 340,000 distinct CDR3 sequences, under 9% found once; its top ten account for 8.4%. The specimen comprised whole blood, sampled in connection with sensitization to the hapten diphenylcyclopropenone (DPC). These receptors originate from a woman under 30 with alopecia areata. Some clones in this sample may be carry-over from other donors' samples.

This clonotype has only a few counts. The chain employs TRBV7-8 and TRBJ2-1; D may be TRBD1 (5 bases). The CDR3 is 12 residues long. V lost 4 bases and J 12 bases, leaving 13 bases between the germline ends. Germline CDR1 and CDR2: SGHVS and FQNEAQ. The CDR3, as DNA: TGTGCCAGCAGCTCGGACACCCCGGGGCAGTTCTTC. It specifies CASSSDTPGQFF.

This clonotype turned up a few times. V gene TRBV7-9 combines with J gene TRBJ2-7; 7 bases are shared with TRBD1. V shed 5 bases, J shed 5 bases, and the junction held 3 bases outside the gene matches. The CDR3 sequence is 12 residues long. Germline loops: CDR1 SEHNR, CDR2 FQNEAQ (reference sequence). In DNA, the CDR3 is TGTGCCAGCAGCCATACAGGGGACGAGCAGTACTTC. Encoded protein: CASSHTGDEQYF.

This chain links TRBV20-1 with TRBJ2-2, with TRBD1 as a possible D gene (6 bases). Deletions cut 6 bases from V and 0 bases from J, with 11 bases between. Germline V gene sequence: CDR1 DFQATT, CDR2 SNEGSKA (reference sequence). This CDR3 has 14 amino acids. CDR3 DNA: TGCAGTGCCCACGGGACATCGAACACCGGGGAGCTGTTTTTT. This sequence encodes CSAHGTSNTGELFF.

The sample holds a few counts of this clonotype. The chain recombines TRBV7-8 with TRBJ2-7, with 7 bases lining up with TRBD2. Unmatched junction bases numbered 11, after V lost 4 bases and J lost 5 bases. The CDR3 has 15 amino acids. Germline-derived CDR1 and CDR2 are SGHVS and FQNEAQ. The CDR3 DNA reads TGTGCCAGCAGCTCCGGAGCGGGGAGGTACGACGAGCAGTACTTC. Translation: CASSSGAGRYDEQYF.

This clonotype has just a few counts. V and J are TRBV9 and TRBJ2-5; 8 positions match TRBD1. Germline V CDR1 and CDR2: SGDLS, YYNGEE. The CDR3 has 14 amino acids. V gave up 0 bases and J gave up 5 bases; unmatched junction bases: 3. The CDR3 nucleotides are TGTGCCAGCAGCGTAGACACAGGGGGTGAGACCCAGTACTTC. Its protein is CASSVDTGGETQYF. The whole variable domain, remainder taken from reference TRBV9 and TRBJ2-5, is DSGVTQTPKHLITATGQRVTLRCSPRSGDLSVYWYQQSLDQGLQFLIQYYNGEERAKGNILERFSAQQFPDLHSELNLSSLELGDSALYFCASSVDTGGETQYFGPGTRLLVL.

The V gene is TRBV6-2 or TRBV6-3, the J gene TRBJ2-2; D is unclear. Trimming removed 6 bases from V and 0 bases from J, with 14 bases in between. Germline V lookup: CDR1 MNHEY, CDR2 SVGEGT. This CDR3 region has 16 residues. The CDR3 protein is CASSRTVQPNTGELFF. In nucleotides, the CDR3 is TGTGCCAGCAGCCGGACCGTACAACCGAACACCGGGGAGCTGTTTTTT.

This clonotype was detected a few times. The V gene is TRBV3-1, the J gene TRBJ2-3; D not certain. Trimming took off 1 base at V and 9 bases at J, with 11 bases between the two ends. Germline V CDR1 and CDR2: LGHDT, YNNKEL (reference sequence). This CDR3 is 13 amino acids long. CDR3 sequence: CASSQVSSYTQYF. CDR3 bases: TGTGCCAGCAGCCAAGTAAGTTCTTACACGCAGTATTTT.

The chain recombines TRBV25-1 with TRBJ1-1; D is uncertain. CDR1 is MGHDK and CDR2 is SYGVNS in the germline V gene. V dropped 5 bases and J dropped 1 base, with 11 bases sitting between them. The CDR3 is 14 amino acids. The CDR3 region is CASSNLVGNTEAFF. The CDR3 nucleotides read TGTGCCAGCAGTAACCTGGTGGGGAACACTGAAGCTTTCTTT.

This clonotype was seen more than once but under ten times. The chain joins TRBV18 to TRBJ2-7; D possibly matches TRBD1 or TRBD2 (6 bases each). CDR3 length: 15 amino acids. CDR1 and CDR2 (germline): KGHSH, LQKENI. V lost 2 bases to trimming and J lost 2 bases, with 13 bases between them. The CDR3 protein is CASSPYFRGAYEQYF. The DNA for the CDR3 is TGTGCCAGCTCACCATACTTTAGGGGGGCCTACGAGCAGTACTTC.

The chain is built from TRBV7-9 and TRBJ2-5, with D uncertain. V lost 4 bases, J lost 1 base, and 13 bases lay in between. The CDR3 sequence is 15 residues long. Germline V lookup: CDR1 SEHNR, CDR2 FQNEAQ (reference sequence). CDR3 nucleotide sequence: TGTGCCAGCAGCTCCCTCAATCGCCCCCAAGAGACCCAGTACTTC. Its translation: CASSSLNRPQETQYF.

This clonotype was counted ten times or more. The gene calls are TRBV12-3 or TRBV12-4 and TRBJ2-1; 12 bases align to TRBD2. V was clipped by 11 bases and J by 1 base; unmatched bases: 9. There are 16 residues in the CDR3. The CDR3 DNA reads as TGTGCCGCTAGCGGGGGGGCCTTGGGGTCCTACAATGAGCAGTTCTTC. It yields the protein CAASGGALGSYNEQFF.

This clonotype was observed many times. This chain connects TRBV7-2 to TRBJ2-3; D is possibly TRBD2 (6 bases). With 1 base removed from V and 1 base from J, the gap between germline ends came to 9 bases. Germline V gene sequence: CDR1 SGHTA, CDR2 FQGNSA. The CDR3 contains 15 residues. The CDR3 here is CASSLEGGGTDTQYF. The CDR3 region has the DNA TGTGCCAGCAGCTTAGAGGGCGGGGGCACAGATACGCAGTATTTT.

This clonotype was found many times. This chain connects TRBV7-2 to TRBJ1-1; 7 bases match TRBD1. The CDR3 sequence is 15 residues long. V shed 4 bases and J 8 bases; nucleotides not matched to a gene: 13. CDR1 and CDR2 (germline): SGHTA, FQGNSA. CDR3 protein: CASSSFSNSQGEAFF. The CDR3 region has the DNA TGTGCCAGCAGCTCCTTCTCCAACTCACAGGGGGAAGCTTTCTTT.